The next 4 T cell receptor beta chains were all read from a single sample in a study of blood T cell repertoires in COVID-19. The method was immunoSEQ multiplex PCR; TCRdb's version includes in-frame clones alone and lacks a portion of them. Among tens of thousands of clones, roughly 80% were seen once, and the ten largest hold more than 20%. Sequences were obtained from peripheral blood. The source is a man at least 80 years old with active or convalescent COVID-19.

This clone was detected a few times. At the DNA level, this CDR3 is encoded by other sequences in the same sample as well. This chain joins TRBV12-3 or TRBV12-4 and TRBJ1-1; D is unclear. Deletions cut 2 bases from V and 1 base from J, with 5 bases between. This CDR3 has 13 residues. The CDR3 loop reads CASSLTGNTEAFF. In DNA form, the CDR3 reads TGTGCCAGCAGTTTAACGGGGAACACTGAAGCTTTCTTT.

The chain links TRBV30 to TRBJ2-4; the D is unclear. CDR1 and CDR2 (germline): GTSNPN, SVGIG (reference sequence). The ends were cut back, 1 base at V and 6 bases at J, with 7 bases in the middle. The CDR3 runs 12 residues. The CDR3 sequence: CAWSGQINIQYF. Written as DNA, the CDR3 is TGTGCCTGGAGTGGCCAGATAAACATTCAGTACTTC.

The rearrangement uses TRBV30 and TRBJ2-7, with D perhaps matching TRBD2 (7 bases). Germline V gene lookup returns CDR1 GTSNPN and CDR2 SVGIG (reference sequence). The CDR3 loop spans 15 amino acids. Trimming left V 0 bases short and J 5 bases short, with 17 bases between. The CDR3 sequence is CAWSVLGGAGDEQYF. The CDR3 nucleotides are TGTGCCTGGAGTGTCCTTGGGGGGGCAGGGGACGAGCAGTACTTC.

The chain combines TRBV7-9 with TRBJ2-7, with TRBD1 matching over 7 bases. The germline V gene encodes CDR1 SEHNR and CDR2 FQNEAQ (reference sequence). This CDR3 region has 14 residues. V trimming: 5 bases; J trimming: 0 bases; junction bases outside the gene matches: 4. CDR3: CASSARDSSYEQYF. CDR3 in DNA: TGTGCCAGCAGCGCCCGGGACAGCTCCTACGAGCAGTACTTC.